A single sample is the source of the 21 T cell receptor beta chains below, sequenced in a study of blood T cell repertoires in COVID-19. Libraries were prepared by immunoSEQ multiplex PCR; TCRdb keeps only in-frame clonotypes and omits some of them. The table shows 120,000 or so clones, with about four fifths occurring only once. The specimen sequenced was peripheral blood. These receptors were taken from a human donor in a cohort sampled during active COVID-19.

The chain is built from TRBV5-1 and TRBJ2-2; a weak D match, TRBD1 (6 bases). The CDR3 length is 15 residues. V was trimmed by 4 bases and J by 0 bases, leaving 10 bases between them. Germline CDR1 reads SGHRS; CDR2 reads YFSETQ. The CDR3 DNA sequence: TGCGCCAGCAGCCCGGGACACACGAACACCGGGGAGCTGTTTTTT. Residues: CASSPGHTNTGELFF.

This chain joins TRBV7-9 and TRBJ2-1; 11 nucleotides line up with TRBD2. There are 15 residues in the CDR3. Losses at the gene ends were 4 bases for V and 6 bases for J; bases not matched to a gene: 5. Germline V CDR1 and CDR2: SEHNR, FQNEAQ (reference sequence). This chain's CDR3 is CASSSTSGVGNEQFF. Written as DNA, the CDR3 is TGTGCCAGCAGCTCGACTAGCGGGGTGGGCAATGAGCAGTTCTTC.

CDR3: CASSIDRLSSYEQYF. CDR3 in DNA: TGTGCCAGTAGTATCGACAGGCTTAGCTCCTACGAGCAGTACTTC. This rearrangement joins TRBV19 to TRBJ2-7, with D possibly TRBD1 on 6 matching bases. CDR3 length: 15 residues. Trimming stripped 3 bases from V and 0 bases from J, with 12 bases between. Germline V gene sequence: CDR1 LNHDA, CDR2 SQIVND (reference sequence).

The chain recombines TRBV27 with TRBJ1-5; D unresolved. Germline-derived CDR1 and CDR2 are MNHEY and SMNVEV (reference sequence). This CDR3 contains 15 residues. Trimming stripped 0 bases from V and 0 bases from J, with 6 bases between. The CDR3 reads CASSLSLSSNQPQHF. Written as DNA, the CDR3 is TGTGCCAGCAGTTTATCTCTAAGTAGCAATCAGCCCCAGCATTTT.

The chain employs TRBV5-1 and TRBJ2-1; the match to TRBD1 covers 7 bases. Looked up from germline, CDR1 is SGHRS and CDR2 is YFSETQ. This CDR3 region has 18 residues. Losses at the gene ends were 0 bases for V and 5 bases for J; bases not matched to a gene: 14. The CDR3 sequence is CASSLVPTGSRQDNEQFF. DNA of the CDR3: TGCGCCAGCAGCTTGGTCCCGACAGGGAGTAGACAGGACAATGAGCAGTTCTTC.

The CDR3 region is CASSSPVKNIQYF. The CDR3 DNA reads TGTGCCAGCAGCTCCCCAGTCAAAAACATTCAGTACTTC. This chain uses TRBV7-9 with TRBJ2-4; no reliable D call. The CDR3 has 13 amino acids. V was cut by 4 bases and J by 3 bases, with 7 bases left in between. In germline, CDR1 is SEHNR, CDR2 FQNEAQ (reference sequence).

This chain links TRBV5-1 with TRBJ2-1; tentatively, D is TRBD1 (6 bases). CDR1 SGHRS and CDR2 YFSETQ come from the germline V gene. The CDR3 is made up of 15 amino acids. Trimming stripped 4 bases from V and 2 bases from J, with 13 bases between. For the CDR3, the DNA is TGCGCCAGCAGCCAGGACAGCAGTACCTACAATGAGCAGTTCTTC. Residues: CASSQDSSTYNEQFF.

The chain links TRBV7-7 to TRBJ2-1, with D tentatively TRBD1 (8 bases). The CDR3 length is 16 residues. The ends were cut back, 5 bases at V and 1 base at J, with 15 bases in the middle. CDR1 is SSHAT, CDR2 FNYEAQ, per germline (reference sequence). CDR3 bases: TGTGCCAGCAGCGCCGGACAGGGAGGGTCCTACAATGAGCAGTTCTTC. Protein sequence: CASSAGQGGSYNEQFF.

V usage is TRBV5-4 and J usage is TRBJ2-7, with 9 bases matching TRBD2. Germline V gives CDR1 SGHNT, CDR2 YYREEE (reference sequence). The CDR3 extends over 14 amino acids. V lost 4 bases to trimming and J lost 6 bases; unmatched junction nucleotides: 8. This chain's CDR3 is CASSLTGLAGEQYF. In nucleotides, the CDR3 is TGTGCCAGCAGCCTAACGGGACTAGCTGGCGAGCAGTACTTC.

The V gene is TRBV14, the J gene TRBJ1-3; D might be TRBD1 (5 bases). Trimming removed 6 bases from V and 0 bases from J, with 9 bases in between. CDR3 size: 14 residues. From germline, CDR1 is SGHDN and CDR2 FVKESK. DNA for the CDR3: TGTGCCAGCAGTCGACAGTTCTCTGGAAACACCATATATTTT. It yields the protein CASSRQFSGNTIYF.

This rearrangement joins TRBV10-3 to TRBJ2-3, with 12 bases identical to TRBD2. Germline CDR1 ENHRY, CDR2 SYGVKD. This CDR3 has 15 amino acids. V lost 7 bases, J lost 3 bases, and 5 bases stayed unmatched. The CDR3 spells CAIMASGGATDTQYF. DNA of the CDR3: TGTGCCATCATGGCTAGCGGGGGGGCGACAGATACGCAGTATTTT.

The chain recombines TRBV6-6 with TRBJ2-7, with D perhaps matching TRBD1 (6 bases). Germline V gene sequence: CDR1 MNHNY, CDR2 SVGAGI (reference sequence). This CDR3 region has 13 residues. V lost 6 bases, J lost 7 bases, and 16 bases lay in between. Here the CDR3 DNA reads TGTGCCAGCAGGACCCCCAGGGGTACGGAGCAGTACTTC. Encoded protein: CASRTPRGTEQYF.

This clone was observed once. The chain joins TRBV3-1 (or the pseudogene TRBV3-2) to TRBJ1-6, with D maybe TRBD1 (5 bases). The CDR3 spans 18 residues. V was shortened by 1 base and J by 2 bases, with 15 bases between the two germline ends. From germline, CDR1 is LGHDT and CDR2 YNNKEL (reference sequence). CDR3 DNA sequence: TGTGCCAGCAGCCAAGGAGACAGCCCACTCCCCTATAATTCACCCCTCCACTTT. Translated, it gives CASSQGDSPLPYNSPLHF.

This rearrangement joins TRBV5-1 to TRBJ2-7; perhaps TRBD1 as D (5 bases). V was clipped by 4 bases and J by 1 base, with 15 bases between them. Germline V gives CDR1 SGHRS, CDR2 YFSETQ. The CDR3 totals 15 residues. CDR3 sequence (DNA): TGCGCCAGCAGCCGTACAGGTTACGGGTCCTACGAGCAGTACTTC. Its protein product is CASSRTGYGSYEQYF. The full variable domain, with the rest looked up from reference TRBV5-1 and TRBJ2-7, is KAGVTQTPRYLIKTRGQQVTLSCSPISGHRSVSWYQQTPGQGLQFLFEYFSETQRNKGNFPGRFSGRQFSNSRSEMNVSTLELGDSALYLCASSRTGYGSYEQYFGPGTRLTVT.

The genes are TRBV14 and TRBJ2-7, with 11 bases aligning to TRBD1. Germline CDR1 SGHDN, CDR2 FVKESK. The CDR3 sequence is 15 residues long. The V and J ends lost 5 bases and 4 bases, in that order; junction bases with no gene match: 7. The CDR3 here is CASSNGQGAVYEQYF. The CDR3 DNA is TGTGCCAGCAGCAACGGACAGGGGGCGGTTTACGAGCAGTACTTC.

This clone was found a few times. The V gene is TRBV5-1, the J gene TRBJ2-3, with TRBD1 identical over 7 bases. With 6 bases clipped from V and 2 bases from J, the junction kept 6 bases outside the gene matches. CDR3 length equals 14 residues. The germline gives CDR1 SGHRS, CDR2 YFSETQ. CDR3 DNA sequence: TGCGCCAGCAAAAGGGGGCTAGACACAGATACGCAGTATTTT. Its protein product is CASKRGLDTDTQYF. Variable domain in full (rest from reference TRBV5-1 and TRBJ2-3): KAGVTQTPRYLIKTRGQQVTLSCSPISGHRSVSWYQQTPGQGLQFLFEYFSETQRNKGNFPGRFSGRQFSNSRSEMNVSTLELGDSALYLCASKRGLDTDTQYFGPGTRLTVL.

V gene TRBV5-1 combines with J gene TRBJ2-7, with D possibly TRBD1 on 6 matching bases. Between the trimmed V and J ends, which lost 5 bases and 0 bases, there was a span of 9 bases. The germline CDR1 and CDR2 sequences are SGHRS and YFSETQ. CDR3 size: 13 residues. This chain's CDR3 is CASSMDSSYEQYF. Here the CDR3 DNA reads TGCGCCAGCAGTATGGACAGCTCCTACGAGCAGTACTTC.

This clone was counted once. The chain carries TRBV18 and TRBJ2-7; tentative D call: TRBD1 (6 bases). Germline CDR1 and CDR2: KGHSH and LQKENI. The CDR3 runs 15 residues. V lost 4 bases and J lost 3, with 16 bases in between. CDR3 loop: CASSLSRQANYEQYF. CDR3 nucleotide sequence: TGTGCCAGCTCACTCTCCCGACAGGCCAACTACGAGCAGTACTTC.

V gene TRBV5-3 combines with J gene TRBJ2-7, with 7 bases fitting TRBD2. TRBV5-3 is reported as an ORF; its role is uncertain. The CDR3 consists of 14 residues. V was pared by 0 bases and J by 4 bases, with 4 bases of the junction left unmatched. As DNA, the CDR3 is TGTGCCAGAAGCTTGGCGCAGGGAGGGTACGAGCAGTACTTC. The encoded protein is CARSLAQGGYEQYF.

A word on this clone: Relative to the germline gene, one junction end is altered; a read error may explain this. The chain carries TRBV29-1 and TRBJ1-1; tentatively, D is TRBD1 (5 bases). Germline V gene sequence: CDR1 SQVTM, CDR2 ANQGSEA. CDR3 length equals 11 residues. The DNA for the CDR3 is TGCAGCGTTGATACAATGGAGGGGCATTCGTTT. It codes for CSVDTMEGHSF.

This chain connects TRBV7-2 to TRBJ1-2; possibly TRBD1 for D (5 bases). Per the germline V gene, CDR1 is SGHTA and CDR2 is FQGNSA. Trimming removed 9 bases from V and 4 bases from J, with 15 bases in between. This CDR3 contains 13 residues. The CDR3 sequence: CASMMGGGYGYTF. Written as DNA, the CDR3 is TGTGCCAGTATGATGGGGGGGGGCTATGGCTACACCTTC.